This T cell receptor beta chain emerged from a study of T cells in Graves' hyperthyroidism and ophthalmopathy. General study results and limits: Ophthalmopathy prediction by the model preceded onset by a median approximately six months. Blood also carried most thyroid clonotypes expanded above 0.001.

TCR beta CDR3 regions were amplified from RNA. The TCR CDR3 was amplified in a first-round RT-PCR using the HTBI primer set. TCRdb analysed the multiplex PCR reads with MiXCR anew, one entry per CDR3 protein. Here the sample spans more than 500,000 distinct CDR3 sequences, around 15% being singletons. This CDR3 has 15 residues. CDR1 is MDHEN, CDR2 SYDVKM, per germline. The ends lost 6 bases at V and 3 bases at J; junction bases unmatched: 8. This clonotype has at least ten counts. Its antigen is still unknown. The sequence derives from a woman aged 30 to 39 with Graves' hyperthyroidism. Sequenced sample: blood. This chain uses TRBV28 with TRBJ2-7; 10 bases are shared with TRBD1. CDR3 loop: CASSRGTGVYYEQYF. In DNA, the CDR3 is TGTGCCAGCAGCCGAGGGACAGGGGTCTACTACGAGCAGTACTTC.